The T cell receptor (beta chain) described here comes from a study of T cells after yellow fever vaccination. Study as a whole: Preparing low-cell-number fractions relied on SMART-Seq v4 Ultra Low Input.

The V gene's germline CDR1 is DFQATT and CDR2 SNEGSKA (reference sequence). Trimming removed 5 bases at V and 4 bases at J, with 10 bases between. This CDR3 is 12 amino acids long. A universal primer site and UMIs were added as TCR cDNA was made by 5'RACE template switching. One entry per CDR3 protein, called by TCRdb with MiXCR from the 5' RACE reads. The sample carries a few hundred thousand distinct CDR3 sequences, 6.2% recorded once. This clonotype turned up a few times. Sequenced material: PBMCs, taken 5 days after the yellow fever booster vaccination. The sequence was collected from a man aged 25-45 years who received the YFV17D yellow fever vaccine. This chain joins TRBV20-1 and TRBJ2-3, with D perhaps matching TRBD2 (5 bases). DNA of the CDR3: TGCAGTGCTCTGCTCGGGGCAGATACGCAGTATTTT. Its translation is CSALLGADTQYF.